A selection of T cell receptor beta chains follows, all from one sample in a study of cytotoxic CD8 clonotypes in ibrutinib-treated CLL. TCRdb's copy holds only in-frame clones and misses some; the assay was immunoSEQ multiplex PCR. The sample shows 130,000 or so clones, roughly 85% of them seen only once. The specimen comprised PBMCs, sampled after 24 months of ibrutinib treatment. These receptors were obtained from a human donor with chronic lymphocytic leukemia. CDR3s include the opening cysteine and the closing phenylalanine or tryptophan. D genes are given only for firm matches. Clone size appears in some rows only: once, few, many, or a class for an expanded clone.

V	D	J	size	CDR3	DNA
TRBV5-4	-	TRBJ2-1	-	CASSFGQGTYNEQFF	TGTGCCAGCAGCTTTGGGCAGGGAACCTACAATGAGCAGTTCTTC
TRBV27	-	TRBJ2-3	-	CASFPLRGRSDTQYF	TGTGCCAGCTTTCCCCTCAGGGGCAGGTCGGATACGCAGTATTTT
TRBV4-2	-	TRBJ2-3	-	CASSPHLTGLANTQYF	TGTGCCAGCAGCCCTCATCTAACAGGGTTAGCAAATACGCAGTATTTT
TRBV19	TRBD1	TRBJ1-5	-	CASSPRAGQSNSNQPQHF	TGTGCCAGTAGTCCCCGGGCGGGACAGTCGAATAGCAATCAGCCCCAGCATTTT
TRBV5-1	-	TRBJ2-1	-	CASWVTRGGAYNEQFF	TGCGCCAGCTGGGTTACGAGGGGAGGCGCCTACAATGAGCAGTTCTTC
TRBV19	-	TRBJ1-5	-	CASSYRDSNQPQHF	TGTGCCAGTAGTTACCGGGACAGCAATCAGCCCCAGCATTTT
TRBV4-2	TRBD1	TRBJ1-1	-	CASSQLRTGITEAFF	TGTGCCAGCAGCCAACTAAGGACAGGGATCACTGAAGCTTTCTTT
TRBV2	-	TRBJ1-1	-	CASIDDGLNTEAFF	TGTGCCAGCATTGACGACGGGTTGAACACTGAAGCTTTCTTT
TRBV20-1	-	TRBJ1-2	-	CSALGSYGYTF	TGCAGTGCGTTGGGATCCTATGGCTACACCTTC
TRBV6-1	-	TRBJ2-7	-	CASSRGLSSYEQYF	TGTGCCAGCAGCCGGGGGCTGAGCTCCTACGAGCAGTACTTC
TRBV10-3	-	TRBJ2-7	-	CAISGRDEQYF	TGTGCCATCAGCGGTCGAGACGAGCAGTACTTC
TRBV18	TRBD2	TRBJ2-7	-	CASSPSERGSYEQYF	TGTGCCAGCTCACCGTCAGAGCGGGGGTCCTACGAGCAGTACTTC
TRBV4-3	-	TRBJ1-4	-	CASSNFDRPKPEKLFF	TGCGCCAGCAGCAACTTCGACCGGCCTAAGCCGGAAAAACTGTTTTTT
TRBV7-2	TRBD1	TRBJ1-3	-	CASSLAGQGPSGNTIYF	TGTGCCAGCAGCTTAGCTGGACAGGGGCCCTCTGGAAACACCATATATTTT
TRBV6-5	-	TRBJ1-4	-	CASSYSGEKLFF	TGTGCCAGCAGTTACTCGGGTGAAAAACTGTTTTTT
TRBV5-1	TRBD1	TRBJ2-5	-	CASSSGGGETQYF	TGCGCCAGCAGCTCAGGGGGCGGAGAGACCCAGTACTTC
TRBV10-3	TRBD1	TRBJ1-2	-	CAISLGQGTIYGYTF	TGTGCCATCAGCCTTGGACAGGGGACGATCTATGGCTACACCTTC
TRBV5-4	-	TRBJ1-4	-	CASSSGGALEKLFF	TGTGCCAGCAGCTCCGGTGGGGCGCTTGAAAAACTGTTTTTT
TRBV4-3	-	TRBJ1-1	-	CASKRRANTEAFF	TGCGCCAGCAAGCGGCGGGCGAACACTGAAGCTTTCTTT
TRBV5-1	TRBD1	TRBJ2-7	-	CASSGPGQGRRGGKRWAPYEQYF	TGCGCCAGCAGCGGTCCCGGACAGGGAAGACGAGGGGGTAAGCGGTGGGCTCCCTACGAGCAGTACTTC
TRBV5-1	-	TRBJ2-5	-	CASSLARETQYF	TGCGCCAGCAGCCTGGCACGGGAGACCCAGTACTTC
TRBV7-3	-	TRBJ2-2	-	CASSNPPGELFF	TGTGCCAGCAGCAACCCTCCCGGGGAGCTGTTTTTT
TRBV11-2	-	TRBJ2-3	-	CASSLGTISTDTQYF	TGTGCCAGCAGCTTAGGTACTATCAGCACAGATACGCAGTATTTT
TRBV7-3	-	TRBJ1-2	-	CASSLNGDGYYGYTF	TGTGCCAGCAGCTTAAATGGGGACGGATACTATGGCTACACCTTC
TRBV2	-	TRBJ1-3	-	CASIYSTGSSGNTIYF	TGTGCCAGCATATACAGCACCGGGAGCTCTGGAAACACCATATATTTT
TRBV11-3	-	TRBJ1-1	-	CASSSDTGWDEAFF	TGTGCCAGCAGCTCCGACACAGGGTGGGATGAAGCTTTCTTT
TRBV4-1	-	TRBJ1-1	-	CASSHRDFMNTEAFF	TGCGCCAGCAGCCACAGAGATTTTATGAACACTGAAGCTTTCTTT
TRBV5-1	-	TRBJ2-7	-	CASSLEGIASEQYF	TGCGCCAGCAGCTTGGAAGGGATCGCCAGTGAGCAGTACTTC
TRBV7-2	-	TRBJ1-3	-	CASSLDTVSGNTIYF	TGTGCCAGCAGCTTAGACACTGTCTCTGGAAACACCATATATTTT
TRBV7-2	TRBD2	TRBJ2-5	-	CASSYTSGGAGLETQYF	TGTGCCAGCAGCTATACTAGCGGGGGGGCTGGTCTTGAGACCCAGTACTTC
TRBV7-2	-	TRBJ2-7	-	CASSLYAFDASYEQYF	TGTGCCAGCAGCTTATATGCTTTTGACGCCTCCTACGAGCAGTACTTC
TRBV4-1	TRBD1	TRBJ1-2	-	CASSPTGTGYGYTF	TGCGCCAGCAGCCCAACCGGGACAGGGTATGGCTACACCTTC
TRBV25-1	-	TRBJ1-2	few	CASSARGPNYGYTF	TGTGCCAGCAGTGCCAGAGGCCCTAACTATGGCTACACCTTC